This T cell receptor (beta chain) emerged from a study of metastatic and nonmetastatic thyroid tumors. Study results and caveats: Reportedly, malignant thyroid tumors had significantly higher TCR beta diversity than benign nodules, in blood and tumor.

TCRdb re-called the PCR reads through MiXCR. The sample shows just over 20,000 clones, around a sixth of them seen only once. Patients had received no treatment of any kind before thyroid surgery. As regards this clone: What it binds is unknown.

Trimming took 5 bases from V and 7 from J, leaving 12 bases between them. Germline values: CDR1 LNHDA, CDR2 SQIVND (reference sequence). The CDR3 covers 14 residues. This receptor was identified in a female donor with papillary thyroid cancer or a benign thyroid nodule (not recorded which). Some clones in this sample may be carry-over from other donors' samples. What was sequenced was blood. The chain recombines TRBV19 with TRBJ1-6; maybe TRBD1 (5 bases). The CDR3 nucleotides are TGTGCCAGTAGTCGAGGGGAGGAGAATTCACCCCTCCACTTT. Residues: CASSRGEENSPLHF. The entire variable domain, with the rest obtained from reference TRBV19 and TRBJ1-6, is as follows: DGGITQSPKYLFRKEGQNVTLSCEQNLNHDAMYWYRQDPGQGLRLIYYSQIVNDFQKGDIAEGYSVSREKKESFPLTVTSAQKNPTAFYLCASSRGEENSPLHFGNGTRLTVT.